These 13 T cell receptor beta chains share one sample of origin, sequenced in a study of T cells in narcolepsy. Clones were sequenced by immunoSEQ multiplex PCR, and TCRdb holds only the in-frame ones, with some missing. This table holds more than 20,000 clones, approximately 82% found once. The sample consisted of memory (CD45RA-) CD4+ T cells from blood. Receptors originate from a human donor in good health.

This clone was seen once. The chain joins TRBV27 to TRBJ1-6; D gene unclear. The CDR3 extends over 14 amino acids. Trimming stripped 3 bases from V and 12 bases from J, with 15 bases between. CDR1 and CDR2 from the germline V gene are MNHEY and SMNVEV (reference sequence). CDR3 protein: CASSFSGPSGPLHF. CDR3 nucleotides: TGTGCCAGCAGTTTTTCGGGCCCATCTGGACCCCTCCACTTT.

This clone has a single count. The chain joins TRBV7-2 to TRBJ1-1; D remains unclear. This CDR3 contains 11 residues. V was cut by 4 bases and J by 11 bases, with 11 bases left in between. CDR1 is SGHTA and CDR2 is FQGNSA in the germline V gene. The CDR3 bases are TGTGCCAGCAGCTCCACGACCTGGGCTTTCTTT. Residues: CASSSTTWAFF.

The chain has TRBV7-2 and TRBJ2-7; 7 nucleotides agree with TRBD1. V gave up 5 bases and J gave up 2 bases; unmatched junction bases: 6. The germline gives CDR1 SGHTA, CDR2 FQGNSA. The CDR3 runs 14 residues. This CDR3 reads CASSIQQGAYEQYF. The CDR3 region has the DNA TGTGCCAGCAGCATACAGCAGGGGGCCTACGAGCAGTACTTC.

The chain has TRBV27 and TRBJ1-2, with a possible D match to TRBD1 (5 bases). The CDR3 runs 14 residues. The germline CDR1 and CDR2 sequences are MNHEY and SMNVEV (reference sequence). V was clipped by 4 bases and J by 2 bases, with 11 bases between them. The CDR3 loop reads CASSSRGGNYGYTF. The CDR3 region has the DNA TGTGCCAGCAGTTCCCGGGGGGGAAACTATGGCTACACCTTC.

The chain has TRBV5-1 and TRBJ1-2, with D tentatively TRBD1 (5 bases). V shed 2 bases and J shed 8 bases, with 19 bases lying between them. The CDR3 contains 15 residues. The V gene's germline CDR1 is SGHRS and CDR2 YFSETQ. In DNA, the CDR3 is TGCGCCAGCAGCTTATGGGACCCATTCACCAACGGCTACACCTTC. Its protein product is CASSLWDPFTNGYTF.

Here the CDR3 reads CASSEGLAYGYTF. The CDR3 coding sequence is TGCGCCAGCAGTGAAGGTCTGGCTTATGGCTACACCTTC. V usage is TRBV10-1 and J usage is TRBJ1-2, with no clear D. The germline V and J ends were trimmed by 3 bases and 5 bases, with 10 bases remaining between them. The CDR3 sequence is 13 residues long. The germline V gene encodes CDR1 WNHNN and CDR2 SYGVQD (reference sequence).

This rearrangement joins TRBV5-1 to TRBJ1-2; D is possibly TRBD1 (5 bases). Germline V CDR1 and CDR2: SGHRS, YFSETQ. V was shortened by 1 base and J by 4 bases, with 11 bases between the two germline ends. The CDR3 runs to 14 residues. CDR3: CASSLREGVYGYTF. DNA for the CDR3: TGCGCCAGCAGCTTGCGGGAAGGGGTCTATGGCTACACCTTC.

The chain carries TRBV5-1 and TRBJ1-4; the D gene is possibly TRBD1 (5 bases). The CDR3 contains 15 residues. The germline V gene has CDR1 SGHRS and CDR2 YFSETQ. The ends were cut back, 4 bases at V and 5 bases at J, with 15 bases in the middle. CDR3 DNA sequence: TGCGCCAGCAGCCTATACCGGGGCCCAAATGAAAAACTGTTTTTT. This translates into CASSLYRGPNEKLFF.

The chain couples TRBV7-2 to TRBJ2-1; 8 nucleotides match TRBD1. Germline loops: CDR1 SGHTA, CDR2 FQGNSA. Trimming removed 2 bases from V and 5 bases from J; junction bases left unmatched: 5. The CDR3 has 15 residues. Written as DNA, the CDR3 is TGTGCCAGCAGCTTACCGGGACAGGCTAACAATGAGCAGTTCTTC. It translates to CASSLPGQANNEQFF.

This clone has a handful of counts. J is TRBJ1-1 and V is TRBV18; TRBD1 might be the D (5 bases). The CDR3 extends over 16 amino acids. The ends were cut back, 6 bases at V and 5 bases at J, with 22 bases in the middle. CDR1 and CDR2 from the germline V gene are KGHSH and LQKENI. DNA of the CDR3: TGTGCCAGCTCCCGTCGGGACGCTTCATCGGGGACTGAAGCTTTCTTT. Protein product: CASSRRDASSGTEAFF. Full variable domain (missing parts from reference TRBV18 and TRBJ1-1): NAGVMQNPRHLVRRRGQEARLRCSPMKGHSHVYWYRQLPEEGLKFMVYLQKENIIDESGMPKERFSAEFPKEGPSILRIQQVVRGDSAAYFCASSRRDASSGTEAFFGQGTRLTVV.

This clone was found once. The chain carries TRBV4-3 and TRBJ2-6; D is perhaps TRBD1 or TRBD2 (5 bases each). The V end lost 1 base, the J end lost 2 bases, and 15 bases lay between the germline ends. From germline, CDR1 is LGHNA and CDR2 YSLEER. The CDR3 loop spans 18 amino acids. CDR3 in amino acids: CASSQGRFLGAGANVLTF. The CDR3 DNA follows: TGCGCCAGCAGCCAAGGACGGTTTTTGGGGGCTGGGGCCAACGTCCTGACTTTC.

The V and J genes are TRBV7-9 and TRBJ1-2, with D possibly TRBD1 on 5 matching bases. Germline V gene lookup returns CDR1 SEHNR and CDR2 FQNEAQ (reference sequence). Trimming pared 5 bases from V and 7 bases from J, leaving 11 bases between. This CDR3 spans 12 amino acids. CDR3 region: CASSPGGSGYTF. The CDR3 nucleotides read TGTGCCAGCAGCCCCGGGGGGAGTGGCTACACCTTC.

V and J are TRBV5-1 and TRBJ1-4; 7 bases agree with TRBD1. Germline trimming cut 4 bases from V and 3 bases from J; bases unmatched to any gene: 6. The CDR3 is 15 amino acids. Germline V gene sequence: CDR1 SGHRS, CDR2 YFSETQ. The CDR3 spells CASSVYRGPNEKLFF. The CDR3 DNA sequence: TGCGCCAGCAGCGTCTACAGGGGCCCTAATGAAAAACTGTTTTTT.